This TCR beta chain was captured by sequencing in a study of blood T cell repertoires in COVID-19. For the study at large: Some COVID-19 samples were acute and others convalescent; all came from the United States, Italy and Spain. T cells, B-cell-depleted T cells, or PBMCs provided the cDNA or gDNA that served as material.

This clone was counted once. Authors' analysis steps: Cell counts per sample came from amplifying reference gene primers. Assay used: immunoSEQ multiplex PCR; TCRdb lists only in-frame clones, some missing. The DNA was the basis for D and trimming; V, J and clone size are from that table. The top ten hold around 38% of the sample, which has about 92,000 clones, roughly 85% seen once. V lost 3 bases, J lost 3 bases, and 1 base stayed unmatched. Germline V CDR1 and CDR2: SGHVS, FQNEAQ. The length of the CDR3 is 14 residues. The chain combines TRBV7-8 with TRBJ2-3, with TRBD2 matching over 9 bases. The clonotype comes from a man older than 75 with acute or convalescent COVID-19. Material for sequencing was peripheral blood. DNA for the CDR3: TGTGCCAGCAGCTTTAGCGGGAGAACAGATACGCAGTATTTT. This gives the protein CASSFSGRTDTQYF.